Listed below are T cell receptor beta chains from one sample, sequenced in a study of blood T cell repertoires in COVID-19. Using immunoSEQ multiplex PCR, the repertoire was profiled, and TCRdb retains in-frame clones only, with some absent. This sample has approximately 210,000 clones, with under 85% found just once. The sample consisted of peripheral blood. The receptor source for this set is a woman aged 80 or older with COVID-19, enrolled during active disease. Each CDR3 is given with its conserved first and last residue. Each record gives: J gene, V gene, D gene, CDR3 protein, CDR3 DNA. A D gene is named only where the DNA matches it firmly.

>TRBJ1-1|TRBV28|-
CASSIQGRPEAFF
TGTGCCAGCAGCATACAGGGAAGACCTGAAGCTTTCTTT
>TRBJ1-2|TRBV5-1|-
CASSRRGPPSHNYDYTF
TGCGCCAGCAGCAGGAGGGGACCTCCGTCCCATAACTATGACTACACCTTC
>TRBJ2-2|TRBV5-1|-
CASSLRTDTGELFF
TGCGCCAGCAGCCTCCGGACAGACACCGGGGAGCTGTTTTTT
>TRBJ2-2|TRBV28|TRBD2
CASRSSGRVTGELFF
TGTGCCAGCAGATCTAGCGGGAGGGTCACCGGGGAGCTGTTTTTT
>TRBJ1-5|TRBV5-1|-
CASSPRGDNQPQHF
TGCGCCAGCAGCCCCAGGGGAGACAATCAGCCCCAGCATTTT
>TRBJ2-3|TRBV29-1|-
CSVGGRPSSDTQYF
TGCAGCGTTGGGGGCAGGCCGAGTTCAGATACGCAGTATTTT
>TRBJ2-7|TRBV5-1|TRBD2
CASSLEPAGGPYEQYF
TGCGCCAGCAGCTTGGAGCCAGCGGGAGGCCCCTACGAGCAGTACTTC
>TRBJ2-7|TRBV5-4|-
CASSLVGGHEQYF
TGTGCCAGCAGCTTGGTTGGGGGCCACGAGCAGTACTTC
>TRBJ2-7|TRBV4-1|-
CASSHQVAQSSYEQYF
TGCGCCAGCAGCCACCAGGTAGCGCAAAGCTCCTACGAGCAGTACTTC
>TRBJ2-1|TRBV3-1/TRBV3-2|TRBD2
CASSYLRGGEQFF
TGTGCCAGCAGCTACCTGCGGGGAGGGGAGCAGTTCTTC
>TRBJ1-2|TRBV5-1|-
CASSQEGSGNYGYTF
TGCGCCAGCAGCCAGGAGGGTTCAGGCAACTATGGCTACACCTTC
>TRBJ2-7|TRBV5-4|TRBD2
CASSPTRRSGGASEQYF
TGTGCCAGCAGCCCAACGAGGCGGAGCGGGGGGGCCTCCGAGCAGTACTTC
>TRBJ1-2|TRBV6-6|-
CASSGKNGYTF
TGTGCCAGCTCAGGGAAGAATGGCTACACCTTC
>TRBJ2-3|TRBV2|TRBD1
CAMLRHPGQPLSDTQYF
TGTGCCATGCTACGACATCCGGGACAGCCCCTCTCAGATACGCAGTATTTT
>TRBJ2-2|TRBV13|-
CAGSPLGGTGELFF
TGTGCCGGGTCGCCGCTGGGGGGCACCGGGGAGCTGTTTTTT